Below are 15 T cell receptor beta chains sequenced from a single sample in a study of shared clonotypes between healthy human individuals. Method: immunoSEQ multiplex PCR; TCRdb's copy keeps in-frame clones and lacks some. The sample shows about 2.4 million clones, under 95% of them seen only once. Sample: naive CD4+ T cells from PBMCs. Subset of the sample: CD45RA+ positively selected. The receptors stem from a man younger than 35 in good health. Some clones in this sample may be carry-over from other donors' samples.

Only one count was recorded for this clone. The rearrangement uses TRBV5-1 and TRBJ2-3; 9 bases are shared with TRBD2. CDR1 and CDR2 (germline): SGHRS, YFSETQ. The CDR3 consists of 15 residues. The V and J ends lost 4 bases and 1 base, in that order; junction bases with no gene match: 4. DNA for the CDR3: TGCGCCAGCAGCAGATGGACTAGCGGCACAGATACGCAGTATTTT. Translated, it gives CASSRWTSGTDTQYF.

The J gene is TRBJ2-2, the V gene TRBV5-1; TRBD2 is a possible D gene (6 bases). The CDR3 sequence is 18 residues long. CDR1 is SGHRS and CDR2 is YFSETQ in the germline V gene. Deletions cut 4 bases from V and 3 bases from J, with 22 bases between. The CDR3 here is CASSPNYGGILYTGELFF. The DNA of the CDR3 is TGCGCCAGCAGCCCCAACTATGGGGGGATACTTTACACCGGGGAGCTGTTTTTT.

A remark on this clone: Within the sample, other DNA sequences also encode this same CDR3. V and J are TRBV5-1 and TRBJ2-3; D gene uncertain. The V and J ends lost 2 bases and 0 bases respectively, with 7 bases between them. This CDR3 comprises 14 residues. The germline V gene has CDR1 SGHRS and CDR2 YFSETQ. The DNA of the CDR3 is TGCGCCAGCAGCTTTGCGGCTAGCACAGATACGCAGTATTTT. It specifies CASSFAASTDTQYF.

The chain links TRBV29-1 to TRBJ2-7; maybe TRBD2 (5 bases). CDR1 is SQVTM, CDR2 ANQGSEA, per germline. The germline V and J ends were trimmed by 8 bases and 2 bases, with 25 bases remaining between them. This CDR3 is built from 16 residues. The CDR3 nucleotides read TGCAGCCCGCCCCCGGGAAGAGAATGGTGGCCCTACGAGCAGTACTTC. It specifies CSPPPGREWWPYEQYF.

Of note for this clone: The sample contains more than one DNA sequence encoding this CDR3. The chain links TRBV7-2 to TRBJ2-3, with 8 bases matching TRBD2. Germline assignment: CDR1 SGHTA and CDR2 FQGNSA. V gave up 4 bases and J gave up 4 bases; unmatched junction bases: 4. The CDR3 is made up of 14 amino acids. The CDR3 bases are TGTGCCAGCAGCTCCTTGCGGGGGGCAGATACGCAGTATTTT. Residues: CASSSLRGADTQYF.

V gene TRBV4-1 combines with J gene TRBJ2-6, with 10 bases identical to TRBD1. Germline V gene data show CDR1 as MGHRA and CDR2 as YSYEKL. After removal of 1 base from V and 3 bases from J, the junction contained 9 bases not matched to a gene. The CDR3 is 19 residues long. In DNA, the CDR3 is TGCGCCAGCAGCCAAGTAATTAGACAGGGGGCAGGTGGGGCCAACGTCCTGACTTTC. Protein product: CASSQVIRQGAGGANVLTF.

The rearrangement joins TRBV2 to TRBJ2-7; D might be TRBD2 (5 bases). The CDR3 length is 14 residues. Germline-derived CDR1 and CDR2 are SNHLY and FYNNEI. Trimming took 1 base from V and 4 from J, leaving 11 bases between them. The DNA of the CDR3 is TGTGCCAGCAGTGAAGGAGCGGCTTATTACGAGCAGTACTTC. It codes for CASSEGAAYYEQYF.

The chain carries TRBV9 and TRBJ1-6; TRBD1 might be the D (5 bases). V lost 4 bases to trimming and J lost 0 bases, with 14 bases between them. The germline gives CDR1 SGDLS, CDR2 YYNGEE. This CDR3 is 17 amino acids long. The CDR3 sequence is CASSTGLGRSYNSPLHF. The CDR3 bases are TGTGCCAGCAGCACGGGACTGGGACGCTCCTATAATTCACCCCTCCACTTT.

About this clone itself: The sample holds other DNA sequences that translate to the same CDR3. The J gene is TRBJ1-5, the V gene TRBV30; TRBD1 matches at 10 bases. The germline gives CDR1 GTSNPN, CDR2 SVGIG (reference sequence). J lost 0 bases, V lost 1 base, and 6 bases had no gene match. CDR3 length: 17 amino acids. The CDR3 DNA reads TGTGCCTGGAGTGGGGACAGGGGCAAGTATAGCAATCAGCCCCAGCATTTT. Protein product: CAWSGDRGKYSNQPQHF.

This clone was recorded a few times. Other DNA sequences in the sample encode the same CDR3. The V gene is TRBV30, the J gene TRBJ1-5; D is undetermined. There are 13 residues in the CDR3. Trimming cost V 1 base and J 4 bases, with 8 bases left between them. Looked up from germline, CDR1 is GTSNPN and CDR2 is SVGIG (reference sequence). The chain's CDR3 is CAWSAGVNQPQHF. CDR3 DNA sequence: TGTGCCTGGAGTGCTGGGGTGAATCAGCCCCAGCATTTT.

The chain employs TRBV5-6 and TRBJ2-5, with no clear D. Looked up from germline, CDR1 is SGHDT and CDR2 is YYEEEE. Trimming took off 1 base at V and 5 bases at J, with 9 bases between the two ends. The CDR3 spans 13 residues. In DNA, the CDR3 is TGTGCCAGCAGCTTGTTTGAGCAGGAGACCCAGTACTTC. This gives the protein CASSLFEQETQYF. Variable domain in full (rest from reference TRBV5-6 and TRBJ2-5): DAGVTQSPTHLIKTRGQQVTLRCSPKSGHDTVSWYQQALGQGPQFIFQYYEEEERQRGNFPDRFSGHQFPNYSSELNVNALLLGDSALYLCASSLFEQETQYFGPGTRLLVL.

The V call is TRBV19, the J call TRBJ1-2; the D is unclear. The germline V and J ends were trimmed by 1 base and 4 bases, with 7 bases remaining between them. This CDR3 is 13 amino acids long. The germline V gene has CDR1 LNHDA and CDR2 SQIVND (reference sequence). CDR3 in DNA: TGTGCCAGTAGTATAGGCGGGTTCTATGGCTACACCTTC. The encoded protein is CASSIGGFYGYTF.

This clone was observed a single time. The chain combines TRBV11-1 with TRBJ2-7, with 10 bases that match TRBD1. Germline CDR1 SGHAT, CDR2 FQDESV (reference sequence). Trimming took 5 bases from V and 8 from J; bases not matched to a gene: 9. The CDR3 totals 14 residues. Written as DNA, the CDR3 is TGTGCCAGCAGCGCCCGGGACAGGGGCGGCAAGCAGTACTTC. Translating gives CASSARDRGGKQYF. The whole variable domain, remainder taken from reference TRBV11-1 and TRBJ2-7, is EAEVAQSPRYKITEKSQAVAFWCDPISGHATLYWYRQILGQGPELLVQFQDESVVDDSQLPKDRFSAERLKGVDSTLKIQPAELGDSAMYLCASSARDRGGKQYFGPGTRLTVT.

The chain combines TRBV10-3 with TRBJ2-1; 12 bases match TRBD2. Germline CDR1 ENHRY, CDR2 SYGVKD. CDR3 length: 19 amino acids. The V segment lost 0 bases and the J segment 2 bases; nucleotides outside the gene matches: 8. The CDR3 DNA follows: TGTGCCATCAGTGAGTCGATCGGGCTAGCGGGAGGGGCCTACAATGAGCAGTTCTTC. This codes for CAISESIGLAGGAYNEQFF.

The chain is built from TRBV11-2 and TRBJ1-3, with 7 bases identical to TRBD1. The CDR3 loop spans 17 amino acids. Germline V lookup: CDR1 SGHAT, CDR2 FQNNGV. V trimming: 3 bases; J trimming: 0 bases; junction bases outside the gene matches: 8. The CDR3 reads CASSLIRDSRSGNTIYF. CDR3 nucleotide sequence: TGTGCCAGCAGCTTGATCCGGGACAGCCGCTCTGGAAACACCATATATTTT.